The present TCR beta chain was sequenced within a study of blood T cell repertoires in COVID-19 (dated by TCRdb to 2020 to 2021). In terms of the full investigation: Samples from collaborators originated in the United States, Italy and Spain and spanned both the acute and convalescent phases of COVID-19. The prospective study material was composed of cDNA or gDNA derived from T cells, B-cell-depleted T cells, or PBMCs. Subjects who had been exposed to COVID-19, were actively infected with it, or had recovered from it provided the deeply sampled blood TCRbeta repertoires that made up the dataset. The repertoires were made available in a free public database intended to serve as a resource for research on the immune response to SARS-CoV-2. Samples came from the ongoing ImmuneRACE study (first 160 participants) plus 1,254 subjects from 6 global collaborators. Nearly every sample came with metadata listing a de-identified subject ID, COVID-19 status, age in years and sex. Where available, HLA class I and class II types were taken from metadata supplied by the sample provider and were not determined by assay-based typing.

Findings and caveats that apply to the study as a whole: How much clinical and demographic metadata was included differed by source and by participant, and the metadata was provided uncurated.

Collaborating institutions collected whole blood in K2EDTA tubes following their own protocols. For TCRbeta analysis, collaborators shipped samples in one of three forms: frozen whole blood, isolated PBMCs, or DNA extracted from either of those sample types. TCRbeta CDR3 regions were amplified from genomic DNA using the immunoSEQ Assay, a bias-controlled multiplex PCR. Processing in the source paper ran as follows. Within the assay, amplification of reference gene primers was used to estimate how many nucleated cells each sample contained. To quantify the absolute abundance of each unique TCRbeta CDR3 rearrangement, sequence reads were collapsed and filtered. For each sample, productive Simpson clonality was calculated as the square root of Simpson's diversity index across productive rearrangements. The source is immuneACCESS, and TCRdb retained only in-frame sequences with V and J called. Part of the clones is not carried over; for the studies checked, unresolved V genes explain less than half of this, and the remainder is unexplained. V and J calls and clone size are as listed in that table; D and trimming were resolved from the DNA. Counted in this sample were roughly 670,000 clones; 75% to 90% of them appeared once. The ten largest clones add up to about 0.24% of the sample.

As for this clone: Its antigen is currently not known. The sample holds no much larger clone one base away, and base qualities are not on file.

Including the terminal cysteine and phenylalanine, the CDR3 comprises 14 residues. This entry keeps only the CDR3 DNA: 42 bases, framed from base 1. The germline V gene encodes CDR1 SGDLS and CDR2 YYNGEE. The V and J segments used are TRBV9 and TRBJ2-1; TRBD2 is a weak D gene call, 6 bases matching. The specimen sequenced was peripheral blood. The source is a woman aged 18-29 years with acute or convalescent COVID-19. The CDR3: CAGGLTNSYNEQFF. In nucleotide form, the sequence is TGTGCGGGGGGTTTGACCAACTCCTACAATGAGCAGTTCTTC.